This T cell receptor (beta chain) was captured by sequencing in a study of molecular identifiers for immune sequencing clone quantification. The germline V and J ends were trimmed by 3 bases and 10 bases, with 14 bases remaining between them. The CDR3 extends over 13 amino acids. Naive CD8 T cells were sorted, and the gate applied was CD8+CD4-CCR7+CD45RA+. TCRdb re-derived calls from the PCR reads in MiXCR, one entry per CDR3 protein. Of approximately 9,800 distinct CDR3 sequences listed, approximately 19% are singletons. The chain uses TRBV12-3 or TRBV12-4 and TRBJ2-3; tentatively, D is TRBD1 or TRBD2 (5 bases each). The TCR was taken from a human donor in good health. Some libraries in this study had Jurkat cell RNA spiked in. Sequenced sample: naive CD8+ T cells from blood, with Jurkat cell RNA spiked in. Noted subset: FACS-sorted CD8+CD4-CCR7+CD45RA+ naive T cells. The CDR3 nucleotides are TGTGCCAGCAGTTTCGGGGCGGCGGAGGCGCAGTATTTT. Translation gives CASSFGAAEAQYF.